This TCR beta chain was found in a study of cytomegalovirus exposure and HLA in healthy donors. Study-level information: An earlier analysis identified more than 90 million unique TCR beta sequences in about 200 million T cells. Study-wide findings and caveats: The authors judged a highly shared variant cluster likely a sequencing artifact. Near-uniform donor sequencing depth was presumed by presence/absence analyses.

To note about this clone: Antigen specificity is unknown.

V dropped 0 bases and J dropped 10; count of bases not matched to a gene: 16. CDR1 and CDR2 from the germline V gene are SGHNT and YYREEE (reference sequence). The CDR3 has 17 amino acids. The PCR ran on 60 Vbeta and 13 Jbeta primers. Repertoires were generated with immunoSEQ multiplex PCR, while TCRdb's copy carries only in-frame clones and drops some. The sample has some 150,000 clones, about 88% seen once; the top ten hold 2% to 2.5%. The specimen was PBMCs. The TCR comes from a woman aged 18-35 years in good health and CMV-seronegative. This sequence joins TRBV5-4 and TRBJ2-5; the match to TRBD2 covers 9 bases. The CDR3 is CASSLGGRSGGSIFQYF. Here the CDR3 DNA reads TGTGCCAGCAGCTTGGGGGGGAGGAGCGGGGGGTCTATATTCCAGTACTTC.